This T cell receptor (beta chain) is from a study of shared clonotypes between healthy human individuals. All of the donors resided in Nashville, Tennessee, and each was a Caucasian adult. This CDR3 has 17 amino acids. Looked up from germline, CDR1 is LGHNA and CDR2 is YSLEER. J was trimmed by 7 bases and V by 0 bases; bases with no gene match: 8. Measured with immunoSEQ multiplex PCR; TCRdb has only the in-frame clones, and not every one. The repertoire holds some 1,400,000 clones, roughly 96% seen once, with approximately 1.2% in the top ten. This sequence joins TRBV4-3 and TRBJ2-2; 10 bases match TRBD2. The receptor was derived from a man between 25 and 39 years old in good health. The sample was naive CD4+ T cells sorted from blood. Subset in this sample: CD45RA+ positively selected. The CDR3 nucleotides read TGCGCCAGCAGCCAAGATGAGTCTAGCGGGAGTTACGGGGAGCTGTTTTTT. This encodes CASSQDESSGSYGELFF.